These T cell receptor beta chains were read from a single sample in a study of T cells after yellow fever vaccination. MiXCR was run by TCRdb on the 5' RACE reads, yielding one entry per CDR3 protein. The sample has fewer than 450,000 distinct CDR3 sequences, 9.5% to 13% seen once. The sequences come from PBMCs, collected on the day of the first yellow fever vaccination. The receptors were gathered from a man younger than 35 who received the YFV17D yellow fever vaccine. CDR3s include the opening cysteine and the closing phenylalanine or tryptophan. A D gene is named only where the DNA matches it firmly. Only part of the rows carry a size: once, few, many, or a class if the clone is expanded.

D: .; size: few; V: TRBV4-3; J: TRBJ2-1; DNA: TGCGCCAGCAGCCAAGGAGAATTACAGGGTGAACCTGAGCAGTTCTTC; CDR3: CASSQGELQGEPEQFF
D: .; size: .; V: TRBV10-3; J: TRBJ1-6; DNA: TGTGCCATCAGTGAACAAGGGATTCGTTCACCCCTCCACTTT; CDR3: CAISEQGIRSPLHF
D: TRBD1; size: .; V: TRBV5-1; J: TRBJ2-2; DNA: TGCGCCAGCAGCTTGAAGGCAGGGGGAGACACCGGGGAGCTGTTTTTT; CDR3: CASSLKAGGDTGELFF
D: TRBD1; size: .; V: TRBV5-4; J: TRBJ1-1; DNA: TGTGCCAGCAGTTCAGGACAGGGAAGTAGAATGAACACTGAAGCTTTCTTT; CDR3: CASSSGQGSRMNTEAFF
D: .; size: many; V: TRBV2; J: TRBJ2-2; DNA: TGTGCCAGCAGTTCCCCCGGCACCGGGGAGCTGTTTTTT; CDR3: CASSSPGTGELFF
D: .; size: .; V: TRBV19; J: TRBJ1-1; DNA: TGTGCCAGTAGTAAGTCTTCGACCCTCAACACTGAAGCTTTCTTT; CDR3: CASSKSSTLNTEAFF
D: TRBD2; size: .; V: TRBV6-5; J: TRBJ2-3; DNA: TGTGCCAGCAGTTACTCGCGGGGGGATACGCAGTATTTT; CDR3: CASSYSRGDTQYF
D: .; size: many; V: TRBV6-5; J: TRBJ1-6; DNA: TGTGCCAGCAGTTATGGAGGCCTTAGTAATTCACCCCTCCACTTT; CDR3: CASSYGGLSNSPLHF
D: .; size: .; V: TRBV6-5; J: TRBJ2-5; DNA: TGTGCCAGCAGTTCCCTCAGGGGAGCGGGCCAAGAGACCCAGTACTTC; CDR3: CASSSLRGAGQETQYF
D: .; size: .; V: TRBV5-1; J: TRBJ2-7; DNA: TGCGCCAGCAGCCGGAGCAGGGGCAATAGCGAGCAGTACTTC; CDR3: CASSRSRGNSEQYF
D: .; size: few; V: TRBV6-5; J: TRBJ2-2; DNA: TGTGCCAGCAGTTACAGGGTTTCGGACACCGGGGAGCTGTTTTTT; CDR3: CASSYRVSDTGELFF
D: .; size: few; V: TRBV29-1; J: TRBJ1-3; DNA: TGCAGCGTTGCGGGACCCGGGGGAAACACCATATATTTT; CDR3: CSVAGPGGNTIYF
D: .; size: .; V: TRBV3-1; J: TRBJ1-1; DNA: TGTGCCAGCACCACGGGGGGGTTAGGCACTGAAGCTTTCTTT; CDR3: CASTTGGLGTEAFF
D: .; size: .; V: TRBV5-4; J: TRBJ2-2; DNA: TGTGCCAGCAGCTTGGGGACGGGAGCCACCGGGGAGCTGTTTTTT; CDR3: CASSLGTGATGELFF
D: TRBD1; size: once; V: TRBV6-1; J: TRBJ1-2; DNA: TGTGCCAGCAGGGTACCGGACAGGGGGTATGGCTACACCTTC; CDR3: CASRVPDRGYGYTF
D: .; size: few; V: TRBV5-5; J: TRBJ1-1; DNA: TGTGCCAGCAGCCCAGGACAGCTGGAGATGAACACTGAAGCTTTCTTT; CDR3: CASSPGQLEMNTEAFF
D: .; size: few; V: TRBV4-1; J: TRBJ2-4; DNA: TGCGCCAGCAGCCAAGAGAGGACAGCTAGCTTAACCGACAAAAACATTCAGTACTTC; CDR3: CASSQERTASLTDKNIQYF
D: .; size: many; V: TRBV9; J: TRBJ2-7; DNA: TGTGCCAGCAGTGCGGGCAGTGGGGACGAGCAGTACTTC; CDR3: CASSAGSGDEQYF
D: .; size: few; V: TRBV6-6; J: TRBJ1-6; DNA: TGTGCCATAAGGGGAAATAATTCACCCCTCCACTTT; CDR3: CAIRGNNSPLHF
D: .; size: few; V: TRBV5-4; J: TRBJ2-3; DNA: TGTGCCAGCAGCTTAGGCAGGGCAGATACGCAGTATTTT; CDR3: CASSLGRADTQYF
D: .; size: few; V: TRBV2; J: TRBJ2-2; DNA: TGTGCCAGCAGTCCGGGACACGCTAACACCGGGGAGCTGTTTTTT; CDR3: CASSPGHANTGELFF
D: .; size: .; V: TRBV5-1; J: TRBJ2-5; DNA: TGCGCCAGCAGGAGGATAGGGGGGGGGCAGGAGACCCAGTACTTC; CDR3: CASRRIGGGQETQYF
D: .; size: .; V: TRBV20-1; J: TRBJ2-5; DNA: TGCAGTGCGACCACCGGGGGCACCGGGAAGACCCAGTACTTC; CDR3: CSATTGGTGKTQYF
D: TRBD2; size: few; V: TRBV7-2; J: TRBJ2-5; DNA: TGTGCCAGCAGCTTAGGCGGGACTAGTTTGCCCCAGTACTTC; CDR3: CASSLGGTSLPQYF
D: .; size: .; V: TRBV5-4; J: TRBJ2-1; DNA: TGTGCCAGCAGCTTGGAACTTTATAGGGGGGCCCGCAATGAGCAGTTCTTC; CDR3: CASSLELYRGARNEQFF
D: .; size: few; V: TRBV7-2; J: TRBJ1-6; DNA: TGTGCCAGCAGCTTATTGCATTATTCACCCCTCCACTTT; CDR3: CASSLLHYSPLHF
D: TRBD1; size: few; V: TRBV7-9; J: TRBJ2-1; DNA: TGTGCCAGCAGCCAGTTAGATCGGACAGGGGGAGATGAGCAGTTCTTC; CDR3: CASSQLDRTGGDEQFF
D: TRBD2; size: few; V: TRBV28; J: TRBJ2-1; DNA: TGTGCCAGCAGTTCCCCGGGGGGGGATGGCGATGAGCAGTTCTTC; CDR3: CASSSPGGDGDEQFF
D: .; size: .; V: TRBV19; J: TRBJ2-7; DNA: TGTGCCAGTAGTGTACTCTGGGGCCGGTCCTACGAGCAGTACTTC; CDR3: CASSVLWGRSYEQYF
D: .; size: many; V: TRBV7-9; J: TRBJ2-1; DNA: TGTGCCAGCAGCACCGGGGGTGAGCAGTTCTTC; CDR3: CASSTGGEQFF
D: .; size: few; V: TRBV12-3/TRBV12-4; J: TRBJ2-1; DNA: TGTGCCAGCAGTTTAAGAGGTTTCAATGAGCAGTTCTTC; CDR3: CASSLRGFNEQFF
D: TRBD2; size: many; V: TRBV27; J: TRBJ2-1; DNA: TGTGCCAGCAGTGAAGCGGGGGAGGGTTTCAATGAGCAGTTCTTC; CDR3: CASSEAGEGFNEQFF
D: .; size: few; V: TRBV11-2; J: TRBJ2-4; DNA: TGTGCCAGCAGCTTAGTCTTGGACATTCAGTACTTC; CDR3: CASSLVLDIQYF
D: .; size: .; V: TRBV5-1; J: TRBJ2-7; DNA: TGCGCCAGCAGCTTGGGTAGACAGGTAAAGGACGAGCAGTACTTC; CDR3: CASSLGRQVKDEQYF
D: TRBD1; size: .; V: TRBV6-1; J: TRBJ1-5; DNA: TGTGCCAGCAGTGAATTTAAACAGGGGGGTAGGTTCCATTTT; CDR3: CASSEFKQGGRFHF
D: TRBD1; size: many; V: TRBV5-1; J: TRBJ1-5; DNA: TGCGCCAGCAGGACAGGGGTCGGTAGCAATCAGCCCCAGCATTTT; CDR3: CASRTGVGSNQPQHF
D: .; size: .; V: TRBV5-1; J: TRBJ2-2; DNA: TGCGCCAGCAGCTTGGATCCAGGGGGGTCCACCGGGGAGCTGTTTTTT; CDR3: CASSLDPGGSTGELFF
D: .; size: many; V: TRBV27; J: TRBJ2-5; DNA: TGTGCCAGCAGTTCACTATCCCTGTGGACGGAAAAAGAGACCCAGTACTTC; CDR3: CASSSLSLWTEKETQYF
D: .; size: .; V: TRBV7-6; J: TRBJ2-3; DNA: TGTGCCAGCAGCTTAGCGAGGGAAGATACGCAGTATTTT; CDR3: CASSLAREDTQYF
D: .; size: .; V: TRBV5-6; J: TRBJ1-1; DNA: TGTGCCAGCAGCTTGGTGAAGAGGGGTTTGAACACTGAAGCTTTCTTT; CDR3: CASSLVKRGLNTEAFF
D: TRBD2; size: few; V: TRBV6-1; J: TRBJ2-7; DNA: TGTGCCAGCAGGCCGACTAGCGGGGGAACCTACGAGCAGTACTTC; CDR3: CASRPTSGGTYEQYF
D: .; size: many; V: TRBV7-6; J: TRBJ2-1; DNA: TGTGCCAGCAGCCCGAGCACAGGGGACTACTACAATGAGCAGTTCTTC; CDR3: CASSPSTGDYYNEQFF
D: TRBD2; size: few; V: TRBV7-8; J: TRBJ2-3; DNA: TGTGCCAGCAGCTTAGCGCTCTCTAGCGGGGCCCGGGGTACGCAGTATTTT; CDR3: CASSLALSSGARGTQYF
D: .; size: few; V: TRBV27; J: TRBJ1-1; DNA: TGTGCCAGCAGTTTACAACCACCTCCCGTCACTGAAGCTTTCTTT; CDR3: CASSLQPPPVTEAFF
D: TRBD2; size: .; V: TRBV11-2; J: TRBJ2-3; DNA: TGTGCCAGCAGCCTTCTGGGGGGACTAGCGGGACTCACAGATACGCAGTATTTT; CDR3: CASSLLGGLAGLTDTQYF
D: .; size: few; V: TRBV24-1; J: TRBJ2-2; DNA: TGTGCCACCAGCGATCCGGTGGGGTCTGGGATCGGGGAGCTGTTTTTT; CDR3: CATSDPVGSGIGELFF
D: .; size: .; V: TRBV15; J: TRBJ2-5; DNA: TGTGCCACCAGCAGAGGAGTTTCGGAGACCCAGTACTTC; CDR3: CATSRGVSETQYF
D: .; size: few; V: TRBV27; J: TRBJ2-1; DNA: TGTGCCAGCGCGACCCGGGACCACTACAATGAGCAGTTCTTC; CDR3: CASATRDHYNEQFF
D: TRBD2; size: .; V: TRBV2; J: TRBJ2-5; DNA: TGTGCCAGCGGATACACGGGGGGGTCCCAGTACTTC; CDR3: CASGYTGGSQYF
D: TRBD2; size: few; V: TRBV2; J: TRBJ2-1; DNA: TGTGCCAGCAGTGAAGTTGCCGGGGGGGAGCAGTTCTTC; CDR3: CASSEVAGGEQFF